This T cell receptor beta chain was recorded in a study of T cells after yellow fever vaccination (dated by TCRdb to between 2018 and 2021). At the level of the whole study: Libraries from fractions with low cell numbers were prepared with the SMART-Seq v4 Ultra Low Input RNA kit. To follow T-cell clones before and after both primary and booster YFV17D yellow fever vaccination, bulk TCR alpha and beta repertoires underwent longitudinal sequencing. The cohort comprised two healthy male donors, one aged 18 to 29 and one aged 30 to 40 years. Blood samples were taken at several timepoints before and after primary and secondary immunization, and bulk PBMC replicates and cell subsets were isolated.

Results the study describes overall, beyond this receptor: The study included only a couple of donors, which limits how far the findings can be generalized. A small share of clonotypes was detected in both CD4 and CD8 compartments, with the overlap likely arising from convergent recombination. Compared with the primary T-cell response, the secondary T-cell response was weaker but faster, peaking on day 5 rather than day 15. Computational filtering was needed because FACS-sorted repertoires could contain abundant contaminating clonotypes from the bulk population. After the booster, most of the clones that had expanded following primary vaccination were detected again (96% of CD4 and around 90% of CD8), which suggests that memory was broadly maintained.

The CDR3 has 13 amino acids, counting the end cysteine and phenylalanine. The CDR3 DNA has 39 bases and is translated from base 1. V is shortened by 3 bases, J by 8 bases, and the region joining them spans 10 bases. CDR1 MGHDK and CDR2 SYGVNS were looked up in the germline V gene. The sample's treatment or condition, from its label and the paper: live attenuated yellow fever vaccine strain. At each blood-draw timepoint, two biological replicates of bulk PBMCs were collected. PBMCs were isolated from peripheral blood using a standard Ficoll-Paque protocol. TriZol was used to extract RNA from bulk PBMCs, from CD4 and CD8 fractions, and from dextramer-positive and dextramer-negative fractions. About this clonotype: The specificity of this receptor is unknown. Per-base qualities were not stored, and no clone one base away is much larger.

Synthesis of TCR cDNA relied on 5'RACE template switching, a step that introduced a universal primer site along with unique molecular identifiers. cDNA synthesis was primed from both the TCR alpha and TCR beta constant segments. Library amplification used two PCR steps, and the second PCR step added sample barcodes and sequencing adapters. Libraries were sequenced on Illumina HiSeq 2500 (2x100 bp) or NovaSeq (2x150 bp). Turning to the authors' computational methods: Demultiplexing of reads and collapsing into UMI consensus sequences were performed with MIGEC, and V(D)J alignment was carried out with MiXCR. Vaccine-responding clonotypes were identified with edgeR using replicate PBMC samples, with FDR below 0.01 and a log2 fold change above 5 up to day 15 being required. CD4 or CD8 identity was assigned to each bulk clonotype according to whether the clonotype was present at higher abundance in the sequenced CD4 repertoire or the sequenced CD8 repertoire. TCRdb took the public reads, trimmed them with fastp at Q25, ran MiXCR for clone calling and kept in-frame beta chains. A single entry per CDR3 protein holds the most common genes and DNA from its merged rows. The authors' filters were not applied to this entry. The sample table records a few hundred thousand distinct CDR3 sequences; approximately 9% of these occur just once. Together, the top ten hold about a sixth of the sample.

Source: PBMCs, taken on the day of the first yellow fever vaccination. This receptor was identified in a man younger than 30 who received the YFV17D yellow fever vaccine. The chain was built from TRBV25-1 and TRBJ1-4; no D gene can be assigned with confidence. The base sequence is TGTGCCAGCAGTGACAATAACCTCGAAAAACTGTTTTTT. It translates to CASSDNNLEKLFF.